This passage covers 10 T cell receptor beta chains from one sample sequenced in a study of blood T cell repertoires in COVID-19. TCRdb's table, derived via immunoSEQ multiplex PCR, lists solely in-frame clones and lacks some. The table has approximately 200,000 clones, approximately 81% seen once. What was sequenced was PBMCs or T cells enriched from blood (not recorded which). These receptors were collected from a middle-aged man who had recovered from COVID-19.

The V gene is TRBV7-9, the J gene TRBJ2-7; D may be TRBD1 (6 bases). Trimming stripped 1 base from V and 3 bases from J, with 13 bases between. The CDR3 totals 15 residues. The germline V gene has CDR1 SEHNR and CDR2 FQNEAQ (reference sequence). The CDR3 region is CASSLVGGQSYEQYF. The CDR3 coding sequence is TGTGCCAGCAGCTTAGTGGGTGGACAGAGCTACGAGCAGTACTTC.

The V and J genes are TRBV28 and TRBJ2-7; D possibly corresponds to TRBD2 (6 bases). The CDR3 runs 14 residues. In germline, CDR1 is MDHEN, CDR2 SYDVKM. V was clipped by 3 bases and J by 0 bases, with 9 bases between them. DNA for the CDR3: TGTGCCAGCAGTTTGTACGGGAGCTCCTACGAGCAGTACTTC. Translating it yields CASSLYGSSYEQYF. Looking up the rest from reference TRBV28 and TRBJ2-7 gives the full variable domain: DVKVTQSSRYLVKRTGEKVFLECVQDMDHENMFWYRQDPGLGLRLIYFSYDVKMKEKGDIPEGYSVSREKKERFSLILESASTNQTSMYLCASSLYGSSYEQYFGPGTRLTVT.

The chain couples TRBV7-9 to TRBJ2-7, with 11 positions matching TRBD1. Trimming cost V 0 bases and J 3 bases; bases outside gene matches: 4. Germline V gene sequence: CDR1 SEHNR, CDR2 FQNEAQ (reference sequence). This CDR3 has 16 amino acids. CDR3 coding DNA: TGTGCCAGCAGCTTAGCGACGGGACAGGGGGTCTACGAGCAGTACTTC. Amino acid sequence: CASSLATGQGVYEQYF.

The V gene is TRBV15, the J gene TRBJ2-7, with 8 positions matching TRBD1. CDR1 is LNHNV and CDR2 is YYDKDF in the germline V gene (reference sequence). This CDR3 has 14 residues. V was clipped by 4 bases and J by 3 bases; unmatched bases: 5. CDR3: CATSTGTGNYEQYF. The CDR3 bases are TGTGCCACCAGCACAGGGACAGGTAACTACGAGCAGTACTTC.

This sequence joins TRBV11-2 and TRBJ2-1, with 7 bases identical to TRBD2. The CDR3 loop spans 17 amino acids. Germline CDR1 reads SGHAT; CDR2 reads FQNNGV. J lost 2 bases, V lost 1 base, and 8 bases had no gene match. Written as DNA, the CDR3 is TGTGCCAGCAGCTTAGTTTCGGGGACTATGGCCTACAATGAGCAGTTCTTC. Protein product: CASSLVSGTMAYNEQFF. The full variable domain, in which reference TRBV11-2 and TRBJ2-1 provide the parts outside the CDR3, is EAGVAQSPRYKIIEKRQSVAFWCNPISGHATLYWYQQILGQGPKLLIQFQNNGVVDDSQLPKDRFSAERLKGVDSTLKIQPAKLEDSAVYLCASSLVSGTMAYNEQFFGPGTRLTVL.

This chain links TRBV7-2 with TRBJ1-1, with D unclear. This CDR3 is 14 amino acids long. CDR1 is SGHTA, CDR2 FQGNSA, per germline. V was pared by 2 bases and J by 7 bases, with 14 bases between. The CDR3 sequence is CASSLNLGSVEAFF. CDR3 nucleotides: TGTGCCAGCAGCTTAAATCTGGGGAGCGTTGAAGCTTTCTTT.

This chain links TRBV10-3 with TRBJ2-1; TRBD2 agrees at 10 bases. The CDR3 consists of 17 residues. Per germline, CDR1 ENHRY and CDR2 SYGVKD. J was trimmed by 1 base and V by 0 bases; bases with no gene match: 3. In DNA, the CDR3 is TGTGCCATCAGTGAGTCGGGACTAGCGAGTTCCTACAATGAGCAGTTCTTC. Residues: CAISESGLASSYNEQFF.

The chain carries TRBV4-1 and TRBJ1-2; D possibly corresponds to TRBD1 (6 bases). The V end was cut by 0 bases, the J end by 4 bases, with 15 bases between. The CDR3 length is 16 residues. Germline lookup yields CDR1 MGHRA and CDR2 YSYEKL. This chain's CDR3 is CASSQETGGRGYGYTF. In DNA form, the CDR3 reads TGCGCCAGCAGCCAAGAGACAGGCGGGCGCGGCTATGGCTACACCTTC.

The genes are TRBV7-2 and TRBJ2-7; 9 bases align to TRBD1. The germline CDR1 and CDR2 sequences are SGHTA and FQGNSA. This CDR3 region has 16 residues. V trimming: 2 bases; J trimming: 5 bases; junction bases outside the gene matches: 10. CDR3 sequence: CASSLFPPGQGDEQYF. CDR3 in DNA: TGTGCCAGCAGCTTATTCCCACCGGGACAGGGTGACGAGCAGTACTTC.

The chain carries TRBV7-9 and TRBJ2-7; TRBD2 is a possible D gene (5 bases). Looked up from germline, CDR1 is SEHNR and CDR2 is FQNEAQ (reference sequence). CDR3 length: 13 amino acids. Trimming pared 5 bases from V and 4 bases from J, leaving 12 bases between. The chain's CDR3 is CASSPGEFYEQYF. Here the CDR3 DNA reads TGTGCCAGCAGCCCCGGGGAGTTTTACGAGCAGTACTTC. Filled out from reference TRBV7-9 and TRBJ2-7, the complete variable domain reads DTGVSQNPRHKITKRGQNVTFRCDPISEHNRLYWYRQTLGQGPEFLTYFQNEAQLEKSRLLSDRFSAERPKGSFSTLEIQRTEQGDSAMYLCASSPGEFYEQYFGPGTRLTVT.